The 25 T cell receptor beta chains presented below share a single source sample, sequenced in a study of response to subunit inactivated influenza vaccine. One entry per CDR3 protein results from TCRdb running MiXCR on the RT-PCR reads. The data show approximately 500,000 distinct CDR3 sequences, roughly 25% seen once. The same data also went into a second study, on T cells expressing NK-cell markers. That work states: cDNA encoding TCR beta was synthesized via 5'RACE template switching incorporating UMIs.

This material consisted of CD4+ T cells sorted from PBMCs, taken 12 days after vaccination. Source of these receptors: a man in his fifties or sixties who received an inactivated influenza vaccine.

This clonotype was recorded at least ten times. The chain is built from TRBV7-2 and TRBJ2-1; TRBD1 might be the D (6 bases). The germline CDR1 and CDR2 sequences are SGHTA and FQGNSA. This CDR3 has 15 residues. The ends were cut back, 5 bases at V and 2 bases at J, with 13 bases in the middle. Here the CDR3 DNA reads TGTGCCAGCAGCCAACAGGGTAGCACCTACAATGAGCAGTTCTTC. The encoded protein is CASSQQGSTYNEQFF.

The chain carries TRBV6-1 and TRBJ1-2; D unresolved. The ends were cut back, 5 bases at V and 2 bases at J, with 9 bases in the middle. The CDR3 totals 13 residues. The germline CDR1 and CDR2 sequences are MNHNS and SASEGT. Here the CDR3 reads CASSRNKNYGYTF. In DNA form, the CDR3 reads TGTGCCAGCAGTCGCAACAAGAACTATGGCTACACCTTC.

This chain links TRBV6-1 with TRBJ1-3, with a tentative D call TRBD1 (6 bases). Germline V gene sequence: CDR1 MNHNS, CDR2 SASEGT. With 5 bases removed from V and 0 bases from J, the gap between germline ends came to 14 bases. The CDR3 length is 16 residues. CDR3 in DNA: TGTGCCAGCAGTCCTCAGGGGAGGCCCTCTGGAAACACCATATATTTT. It codes for CASSPQGRPSGNTIYF.

This clonotype was seen many times. The V gene is TRBV12-3 or TRBV12-4, the J gene TRBJ2-7; 7 bases are shared with TRBD2. The CDR3 has 14 amino acids. The ends lost 3 bases at V and 7 bases at J; junction bases unmatched: 9. CDR3 coding DNA: TGTGCCAGCAGTTTCATCGGACTAGGGTGGGAGCAGTACTTC. It encodes CASSFIGLGWEQYF.

The chain combines TRBV4-2 with TRBJ2-7, with 8 bases fitting TRBD2. The junction had 10 bases not matched to a gene; V was cut back by 4 bases and J by 2 bases. From germline, CDR1 is LGHNA and CDR2 YNFKEQ. This CDR3 contains 16 residues. Here the CDR3 DNA reads TGTGCCAGCAGCCCCCTGGGGGCGGGGGGCACCTACGAGCAGTACTTC. Translating gives CASSPLGAGGTYEQYF.

The chain has TRBV20-1 and TRBJ2-7; 7 bases align to TRBD1. Germline loops: CDR1 DFQATT, CDR2 SNEGSKA (reference sequence). This CDR3 has 12 amino acids. The J segment lost 4 bases and the V segment lost 6 bases, leaving 6 bases of the junction unmatched. Here the CDR3 reads CSAPGQLYEQYF. The CDR3 nucleotides are TGCAGTGCACCGGGACAGCTATACGAGCAGTACTTC.

This clonotype was observed many times. V is TRBV11-3 and J is TRBJ2-1, with 9 bases aligning to TRBD1. The CDR3 contains 15 residues. Losses at the gene ends were 5 bases for V and 4 bases for J; bases not matched to a gene: 6. Germline V gene lookup returns CDR1 SGHNT and CDR2 YENEEA. The CDR3 here is CASSPRQGGYNEQFF. The CDR3 DNA sequence: TGTGCCAGCAGCCCTAGACAGGGGGGTTACAATGAGCAGTTCTTC.

This clonotype was seen a handful of times. The J gene is TRBJ1-6, the V gene TRBV7-2, with 8 bases fitting TRBD1. Germline assignment: CDR1 SGHTA and CDR2 FQGNSA. V was pared by 5 bases and J by 7 bases, with 7 bases of the junction left unmatched. CDR3 length: 15 residues. This chain's CDR3 is CASSTSGGGNSPLHF. In nucleotides, the CDR3 is TGTGCCAGCAGCACCTCAGGGGGCGGAAATTCACCCCTCCACTTT.

In its sample, this clonotype was seen many times. The chain combines TRBV28 with TRBJ2-2; 11 positions match TRBD2. The CDR3 has 17 amino acids. The V gene's germline CDR1 is MDHEN and CDR2 SYDVKM. Trimming at V came to 5 bases and at J to 7 bases, leaving 12 bases not matched to a gene. The CDR3 DNA follows: TGTGCCAGCAGTGATAGCGACCGCGGACTAGCGGGCGGGGAGCTGTTTTTT. Its translation is CASSDSDRGLAGGELFF.

This chain joins TRBV24-1 and TRBJ2-3; D may be TRBD1 (5 bases). There are 14 residues in the CDR3. Trimming removed 4 bases from V and 4 bases from J, with 11 bases in between. CDR1 is KGHDR and CDR2 is SFDVKD in the germline V gene. CDR3 protein: CATSDPARADTQYF. CDR3 nucleotide sequence: TGTGCCACCAGTGACCCGGCCAGGGCAGATACGCAGTATTTT.

The rearrangement joins TRBV5-1 to TRBJ2-5, with a tentative D call TRBD2 (6 bases). Trimming took off 0 bases at V and 5 bases at J, with 14 bases between the two ends. CDR1 SGHRS and CDR2 YFSETQ come from the germline V gene. CDR3 length: 15 residues. DNA of the CDR3: TGCGCCAGCAGCTTGGCCCTGGGAGGTGCGGAGACCCAGTACTTC. Residues: CASSLALGGAETQYF.

This clonotype was recorded a few times. The gene calls are TRBV7-6 and TRBJ1-6; D gene ambiguous. With 5 bases removed from V and 8 bases from J, the gap between germline ends came to 7 bases. Germline lookup yields CDR1 SGHVS and CDR2 FNYEAQ. The CDR3 is 12 amino acids. The CDR3: CASSPFDSPLHF. In DNA form, the CDR3 reads TGTGCCAGCAGCCCGTTTGATTCACCCCTCCACTTT. Together with reference TRBV7-6 and TRBJ1-6, the CDR3 gives the full variable domain: GAGVSQSPRYKVTKRGQDVALRCDPISGHVSLYWYRQALGQGPEFLTYFNYEAQQDKSGLPNDRFSAERPEGSISTLTIQRTEQRDSAMYRCASSPFDSPLHFGNGTRLTVT.

This clonotype was picked up a small number of times. The chain combines TRBV5-1 with TRBJ2-1; a weak D match, TRBD2 (6 bases). V lost 1 base, J lost 1 base, and 9 bases lay in between. The CDR3 sequence is 15 residues long. Germline-derived CDR1 and CDR2 are SGHRS and YFSETQ. CDR3 loop: CASSLMAGSYNEQFF. CDR3 nucleotide sequence: TGCGCCAGCAGCTTGATGGCGGGGTCCTACAATGAGCAGTTCTTC. The full variable domain, in which reference TRBV5-1 and TRBJ2-1 provide the parts outside the CDR3, is KAGVTQTPRYLIKTRGQQVTLSCSPISGHRSVSWYQQTPGQGLQFLFEYFSETQRNKGNFPGRFSGRQFSNSRSEMNVSTLELGDSALYLCASSLMAGSYNEQFFGPGTRLTVL.

A few counts support this clonotype. V usage is TRBV12-3 or TRBV12-4 and J usage is TRBJ2-7, with a possible D match to TRBD2 (5 bases). This CDR3 region has 15 residues. V shed 6 bases and J shed 0 bases, with 15 bases lying between them. As DNA, the CDR3 is TGTGCCAGCAGCACGGGGAGCGTCAGCTCCTACGAGCAGTACTTC. This gives the protein CASSTGSVSSYEQYF.

The chain couples TRBV18 to TRBJ2-7, with TRBD1 matching over 7 bases. J gave up 3 bases and V 3 bases, and 5 bases lay outside the gene matches. The CDR3 has 14 amino acids. Looked up from germline, CDR1 is KGHSH and CDR2 is LQKENI. CDR3 residues: CASSPGAGGYEQYF. The CDR3 DNA is TGTGCCAGCTCACCTGGGGCAGGGGGCTACGAGCAGTACTTC.

The chain links TRBV4-3 to TRBJ2-7; D not resolved. The CDR3 consists of 17 residues. The V gene lost 1 base and the J gene lost 5 bases, with 21 bases spanning the gap. Germline loops: CDR1 LGHNA, CDR2 YSLEER. The CDR3 region has the DNA TGCGCCAGCAGCCAAGGTCGGTTCAGGTTGAATGAGGACGAGCAGTACTTC. Translated, it gives CASSQGRFRLNEDEQYF.

The CDR3 nucleotides read TGTGCCAGTAGTATAAGGTTGGGTAGCGTTAGCCGAGATACGCAGTATTTT. Translating it yields CASSIRLGSVSRDTQYF. This chain uses TRBV19 with TRBJ2-3; D is perhaps TRBD2 (5 bases). The ends were cut back, 2 bases at V and 5 bases at J, with 20 bases in the middle. Germline V gene sequence: CDR1 LNHDA, CDR2 SQIVND (reference sequence). The CDR3 extends over 17 amino acids.

Only a few counts were recorded for this clonotype. V is TRBV10-2 and J is TRBJ1-1; TRBD1 aligns across 8 bases. Per germline, CDR1 WSHSY and CDR2 SAAADI. This CDR3 is built from 13 residues. V lost 9 bases to trimming and J lost 2 bases; unmatched junction nucleotides: 5. CDR3 DNA: TGCGCCAGTCAGGACAGGGATAACACTGAAGCTTTCTTT. Its protein product is CASQDRDNTEAFF.

This clonotype has only a few counts. This chain uses TRBV7-9 with TRBJ2-7; 7 bases are a match to TRBD1. The CDR3 consists of 14 residues. The junction had 6 bases not matched to a gene; V was cut back by 4 bases and J by 3 bases. CDR1 and CDR2 from the germline V gene are SEHNR and FQNEAQ (reference sequence). The CDR3 region is CASSSLGQFYEQYF. CDR3 in DNA: TGTGCCAGCAGCTCATTGGGACAGTTCTACGAGCAGTACTTC.

V and J are TRBV11-2 and TRBJ2-3; TRBD2 matches 15 bases. The CDR3 has 19 amino acids. J was trimmed by 1 base and V by 4 bases; bases with no gene match: 9. Germline lookup yields CDR1 SGHAT and CDR2 FQNNGV. The CDR3 here is CASSSRTRTSGGGTDTQYF. The CDR3 coding sequence is TGTGCCAGCAGCTCACGAACCCGGACTAGCGGGGGGGGCACAGATACGCAGTATTTT. The whole variable domain, remainder taken from reference TRBV11-2 and TRBJ2-3, is EAGVAQSPRYKIIEKRQSVAFWCNPISGHATLYWYQQILGQGPKLLIQFQNNGVVDDSQLPKDRFSAERLKGVDSTLKIQPAKLEDSAVYLCASSSRTRTSGGGTDTQYFGPGTRLTVL.

This chain uses TRBV9 with TRBJ1-4; possible D gene TRBD1, 5 bases. CDR3 length equals 13 residues. The germline V gene has CDR1 SGDLS and CDR2 YYNGEE. V lost 2 bases and J lost 8, with 10 bases in between. CDR3 nucleotide sequence: TGTGCCAGCAGCGTCTCAGGGAACGAAAAACTGTTTTTT. It codes for CASSVSGNEKLFF.

This clonotype was seen a handful of times. CDR3 sequence reads: CASSLAGTGTYNEQFF. CDR3 coding DNA: TGTGCCAGCAGCTTAGCCGGGACAGGGACATACAATGAGCAGTTCTTC. The chain carries TRBV7-2 and TRBJ2-1; TRBD1 matches at 9 bases. CDR3 length: 16 amino acids. The V gene's germline CDR1 is SGHTA and CDR2 FQGNSA. Unmatched junction bases numbered 4, after V lost 0 bases and J lost 4 bases.

This clonotype was found many times. V usage is TRBV5-1 and J usage is TRBJ2-1, with TRBD2 matching 9 bases. The CDR3 totals 15 residues. The V gene end was trimmed by 0 bases and the J gene end by 5 bases; junction bases not matched to a gene: 3. The germline gives CDR1 SGHRS, CDR2 YFSETQ. DNA of the CDR3: TGCGCCAGCAGCTTGGCTAGCGGGGTTAACAATGAGCAGTTCTTC. Amino acid sequence: CASSLASGVNNEQFF.

This chain connects TRBV20-1 to TRBJ1-2; TRBD1 matches 7 bases. Germline trimming cut 4 bases from V and 4 bases from J; bases unmatched to any gene: 6. Germline V gene sequence: CDR1 DFQATT, CDR2 SNEGSKA (reference sequence). The CDR3 runs to 13 residues. The CDR3 is CSATGQSPYGYTF. The CDR3 DNA reads as TGCAGTGCTACGGGACAGTCCCCCTATGGCTACACCTTC.

This clonotype has just a few counts. The CDR3 nucleotides read TGCAGTGCTACTAACAGATATCCCTACGAGCAGTACTTC. Protein: CSATNRYPYEQYF. This chain joins TRBV20-1 and TRBJ2-7, with D unresolved. CDR1 and CDR2 (germline): DFQATT, SNEGSKA (reference sequence). This CDR3 is 13 amino acids long. Trimming pared 4 bases from V and 2 bases from J, leaving 12 bases between.